This T cell receptor (beta chain) was identified in a study of shared clonotypes between healthy human individuals. Study summary: The donor pool was made up of two women and three men aged 18 to 49.

Produced via immunoSEQ multiplex PCR; TCRdb's table is partial and in-frame only. Of 2 million to 2.5 million clones detected, just over 90% appear once; the ten largest clones hold roughly 0.36%. This clone was observed once. V lost 1 base to trimming and J lost 2 bases; unmatched junction nucleotides: 9. The germline V gene has CDR1 SGHDN and CDR2 FVKESK. This CDR3 has 17 residues. The TCR originated in a man younger than 30 in good health. Some clones in this sample may be carry-over from other donors' samples. The rearrangement uses TRBV14 and TRBJ2-7, with TRBD2 identical over 9 bases. The source material was naive CD4+ T cells from PBMCs. Indicated subset: CD45RA+ positively selected. CDR3 sequence: CASSQARGTSRAYEQYF. The CDR3 DNA sequence: TGTGCCAGCAGCCAAGCCCGAGGGACTAGCAGGGCCTACGAGCAGTACTTC.